These 13 T cell receptor beta chains originate from one sample sequenced in a study of T cells after yellow fever vaccination. TCRdb passed the 5' RACE reads through MiXCR, listing each CDR3 protein once. The sample holds 500,000 to 650,000 distinct CDR3 sequences, around an eighth seen once. The sequencing used PBMCs, collected on the day of the yellow fever booster vaccination. The receptors originated from a man between 25 and 39 years old who received the YFV17D yellow fever vaccine.

The rearrangement joins TRBV12-3 or TRBV12-4 to TRBJ2-4; tentative D call: TRBD2 (6 bases). V was trimmed by 6 bases and J by 9 bases, leaving 15 bases between them. CDR3 length: 13 residues. For the CDR3, the DNA is TGTGCCAGCAGAGATAGCGGTTCGGTCATTCAGTACTTC. This sequence encodes CASRDSGSVIQYF.

The V and J genes are TRBV6-2 or TRBV6-3 and TRBJ1-1, with 9 bases identical to TRBD1. V was pared by 4 bases and J by 4 bases, with 7 bases of the junction left unmatched. This CDR3 region has 15 residues. Per germline, CDR1 MNHEY and CDR2 SVGEGT. CDR3 protein: CASSSSGQGTTEAFF. In DNA, the CDR3 is TGTGCCAGCAGTTCATCGGGACAGGGCACCACTGAAGCTTTCTTT.

For the CDR3, the DNA is TGCAGTGCTAGTGGGACAGGGGGCGCGGGCACCGGGGAGCTGTTTTTT. Its translation is CSASGTGGAGTGELFF. The chain employs TRBV20-1 and TRBJ2-2, with 12 bases identical to TRBD1. Germline assignment: CDR1 DFQATT and CDR2 SNEGSKA (reference sequence). The CDR3 has 16 residues. J lost 4 bases, V lost 3 bases, and 6 bases had no gene match.

In its sample, this clonotype was seen many times. V usage is TRBV27 and J usage is TRBJ1-2, with D possibly TRBD1 on 6 matching bases. CDR3 length: 16 residues. Germline V CDR1 and CDR2: MNHEY, SMNVEV (reference sequence). The V end lost 3 bases, the J end lost 0 bases, and 14 bases lay between the germline ends. The DNA for the CDR3 is TGTGCCAGCAGTTTCACCGACAGGCCATCTAACTATGGCTACACCTTC. This codes for CASSFTDRPSNYGYTF.

Details on this clonotype: One end of the junction fails to match germline, which may point to a read error. The rearrangement joins TRBV3-1 to TRBJ2-7; 7 bases fit TRBD2. The CDR3 sequence is 15 residues long. CDR1 and CDR2 (germline): LGHDT, YNNKEL (reference sequence). CDR3 bases: TGTGTCAGCAGCCAAGATCTACTAGCGAACGGCGAGCAGTACTTC. Translating it yields CVSSQDLLANGEQYF.

The V call is TRBV6-2 or TRBV6-3, the J call TRBJ2-7, with D tentatively TRBD1 or TRBD2 (5 bases each). Trimming pared 4 bases from V and 4 bases from J, leaving 8 bases between. The germline CDR1 and CDR2 sequences are MNHEY and SVGEGT. The length of the CDR3 is 12 residues. The CDR3 bases are TGTGCCAGCAGTTGGGGCGGGTACGAGCAGTACTTC. Protein: CASSWGGYEQYF.

This clonotype was observed a handful of times. The J gene is TRBJ2-1, the V gene TRBV6-2 or TRBV6-3; D possibly corresponds to TRBD1 (6 bases). V lost 6 bases and J 0 bases, leaving 12 bases between the germline ends. The CDR3 length is 15 residues. Germline V gives CDR1 MNHEY, CDR2 SVGEGT. CDR3 bases: TGTGCCAGCAGCATAGACAGGAGCTCCTACAATGAGCAGTTCTTC. This encodes CASSIDRSSYNEQFF.

The chain couples TRBV10-2 to TRBJ2-5; 15 bases agree with TRBD2. Germline V CDR1 and CDR2: WSHSY, SAAADI. Trimming took 6 bases from V and 0 from J; bases not matched to a gene: 8. The length of the CDR3 is 18 residues. DNA of the CDR3: TGCGCCAGCAGAGGACTAGCGGGAGGGCTAGTCAACCAAGAGACCCAGTACTTC. Its protein is CASRGLAGGLVNQETQYF.

This clonotype showed up many times. The chain recombines TRBV7-7 with TRBJ2-5; D is tentatively TRBD1 or TRBD2 (5 bases each). Germline CDR1 SSHAT, CDR2 FNYEAQ (reference sequence). The CDR3 is made up of 14 amino acids. Trimming removed 5 bases from V and 5 bases from J, with 15 bases in between. CDR3 protein: CASSPMGWGETQYF. Written as DNA, the CDR3 is TGTGCCAGCAGCCCGATGGGCTGGGGGGAGACCCAGTACTTC.

V usage is TRBV12-3 or TRBV12-4 and J usage is TRBJ2-2; the match to TRBD2 covers 12 bases. CDR3 length equals 15 residues. V trimming: 5 bases; J trimming: 6 bases; junction bases outside the gene matches: 4. The CDR3 protein is CASSRRLAGAGELFF. CDR3 in DNA: TGTGCCAGCAGTAGGCGACTAGCGGGGGCCGGGGAGCTGTTTTTT.

The rearrangement uses TRBV4-1 and TRBJ2-2, with 10 nucleotides matching TRBD2. Germline V CDR1 and CDR2: MGHRA, YSYEKL. The CDR3 is made up of 14 amino acids. Trimming at V came to 4 bases and at J to 8 bases, leaving 4 bases not matched to a gene. Here the CDR3 reads CASSPSGSIGELFF. CDR3 DNA: TGCGCCAGCAGCCCTAGCGGGAGTATTGGGGAGCTGTTTTTT.

This clonotype appeared a few times. The V and J genes are TRBV20-1 and TRBJ2-2; D may be TRBD2 (5 bases). The V gene lost 6 bases and the J gene lost 4 bases, with 12 bases spanning the gap. The germline V gene has CDR1 DFQATT and CDR2 SNEGSKA (reference sequence). This CDR3 contains 13 residues. In DNA, the CDR3 is TGCAGTGCCACCCTAGCCTCCACCGGGGAGCTGTTTTTT. Translation: CSATLASTGELFF.

This clonotype was seen only a few times. The chain uses TRBV27 and TRBJ2-1; 9 bases are shared with TRBD2. Germline V gives CDR1 MNHEY, CDR2 SMNVEV (reference sequence). The CDR3 has 14 amino acids. V lost 5 bases, J lost 8 bases, and 7 bases stayed unmatched. The CDR3 DNA is TGTGCCAGCAGTGGCCTAGCGGGAAATTATGAGCAGTTCTTC. Its translation: CASSGLAGNYEQFF.